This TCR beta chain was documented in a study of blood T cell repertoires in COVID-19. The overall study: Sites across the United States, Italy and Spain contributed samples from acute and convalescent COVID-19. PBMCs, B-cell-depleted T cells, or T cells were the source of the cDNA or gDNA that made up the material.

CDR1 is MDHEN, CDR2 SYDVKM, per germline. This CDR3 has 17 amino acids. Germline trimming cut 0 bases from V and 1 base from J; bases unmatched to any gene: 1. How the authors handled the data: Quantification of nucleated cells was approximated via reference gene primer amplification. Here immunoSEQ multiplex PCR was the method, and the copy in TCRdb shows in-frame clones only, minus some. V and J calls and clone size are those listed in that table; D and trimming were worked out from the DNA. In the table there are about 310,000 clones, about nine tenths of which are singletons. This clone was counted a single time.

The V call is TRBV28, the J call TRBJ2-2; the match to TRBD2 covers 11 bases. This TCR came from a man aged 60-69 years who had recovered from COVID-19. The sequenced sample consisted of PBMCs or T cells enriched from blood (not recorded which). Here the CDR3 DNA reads TGTGCCAGCAGTTTATGGGGGACTAGCGGGAACACCGGGGAGCTGTTTTTT. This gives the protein CASSLWGTSGNTGELFF.